What follows describes a single TCR beta chain. Its specificity is unknown. This entry comes from a study of cytomegalovirus exposure and HLA in healthy donors. Background on the study: Out of 300 to 500 genotyped donors, roughly 80% belonged to the Caucasian-associated ancestry cluster.

The CDR3 is 12 amino acids. The V end lost 2 bases, the J end lost 10 bases, and 8 bases lay between the germline ends. Germline CDR1 is SGHVS and CDR2 is FQNEAQ. Study conclusions and caveats: Later work found that TCR association rates differed between HLA loci; DRB1 had the most and HLA-C the fewest.

PCR primers comprised 60 Vbeta and 13 Jbeta primers. Clones were sequenced by immunoSEQ multiplex PCR, and TCRdb holds only the in-frame ones, with some missing. Here the sample spans 95,000 to 120,000 clones, over 55% being singletons. V and J are TRBV7-8 and TRBJ1-4; D is uncertain. The sequenced sample consisted of PBMCs. The TCR originated in a man aged 18 to 30 in good health and CMV-seropositive. CDR3 region: CASSLREGKLFF. The CDR3 DNA reads as TGTGCCAGCAGCTTACGTGAGGGAAAACTGTTTTTT.